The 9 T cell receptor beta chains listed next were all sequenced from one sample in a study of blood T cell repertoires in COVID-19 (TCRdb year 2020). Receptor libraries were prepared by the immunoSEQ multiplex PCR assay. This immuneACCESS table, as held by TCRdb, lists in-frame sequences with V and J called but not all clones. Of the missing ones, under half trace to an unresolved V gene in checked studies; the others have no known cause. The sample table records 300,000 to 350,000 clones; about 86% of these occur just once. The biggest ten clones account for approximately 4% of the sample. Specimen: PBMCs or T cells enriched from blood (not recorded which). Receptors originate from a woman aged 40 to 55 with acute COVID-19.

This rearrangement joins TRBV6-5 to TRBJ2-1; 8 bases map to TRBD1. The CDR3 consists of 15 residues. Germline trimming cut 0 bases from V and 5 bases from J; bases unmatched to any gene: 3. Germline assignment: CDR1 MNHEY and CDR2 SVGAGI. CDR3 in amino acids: CASSYSWTGHNEQFF. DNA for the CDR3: TGTGCCAGCAGTTACTCCTGGACAGGGCACAATGAGCAGTTCTTC.

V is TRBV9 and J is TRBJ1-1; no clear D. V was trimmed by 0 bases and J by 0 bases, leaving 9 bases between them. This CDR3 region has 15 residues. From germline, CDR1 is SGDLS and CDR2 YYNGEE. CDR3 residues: CASSVDGSLNTEAFF. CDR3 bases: TGTGCCAGCAGCGTAGATGGCAGTCTGAACACTGAAGCTTTCTTT.

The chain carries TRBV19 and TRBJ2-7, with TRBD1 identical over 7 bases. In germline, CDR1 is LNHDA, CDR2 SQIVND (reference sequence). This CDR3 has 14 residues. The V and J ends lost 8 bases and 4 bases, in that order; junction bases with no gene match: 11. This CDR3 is CASSPDRDRYEQYF. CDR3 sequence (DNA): TGTGCCAGTTCTCCAGACAGGGATAGGTACGAGCAGTACTTC. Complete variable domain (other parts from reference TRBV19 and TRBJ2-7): DGGITQSPKYLFRKEGQNVTLSCEQNLNHDAMYWYRQDPGQGLRLIYYSQIVNDFQKGDIAEGYSVSREKKESFPLTVTSAQKNPTAFYLCASSPDRDRYEQYFGPGTRLTVT.

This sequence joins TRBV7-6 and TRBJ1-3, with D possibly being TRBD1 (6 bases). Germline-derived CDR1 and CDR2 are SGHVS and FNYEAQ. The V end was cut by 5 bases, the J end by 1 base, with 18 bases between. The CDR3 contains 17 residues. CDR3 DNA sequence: TGTGCCAGCAGCCCCCGGGAACGGACAGTTTCTGGAAACACCATATATTTT. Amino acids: CASSPRERTVSGNTIYF.

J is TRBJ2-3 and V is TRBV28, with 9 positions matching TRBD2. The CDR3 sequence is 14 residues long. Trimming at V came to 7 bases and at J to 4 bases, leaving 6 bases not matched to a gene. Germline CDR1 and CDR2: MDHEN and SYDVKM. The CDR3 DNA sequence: TGTGCCAGCACAGCGGGAGGTCCCCCAGATACGCAGTATTTT. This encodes CASTAGGPPDTQYF.

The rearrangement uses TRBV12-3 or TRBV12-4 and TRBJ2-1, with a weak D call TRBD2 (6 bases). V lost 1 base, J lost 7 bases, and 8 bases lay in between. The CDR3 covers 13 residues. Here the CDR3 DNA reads TGTGCCAGCAGTTTAGTGGGGGGAAATGAGCAGTTCTTC. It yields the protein CASSLVGGNEQFF.

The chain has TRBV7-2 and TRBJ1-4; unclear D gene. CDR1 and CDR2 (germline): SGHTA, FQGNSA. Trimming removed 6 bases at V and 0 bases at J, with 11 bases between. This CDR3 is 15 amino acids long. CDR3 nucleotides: TGTGCCAGCAGTCCTCGTTTTACAACTAATGAAAAACTGTTTTTT. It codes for CASSPRFTTNEKLFF.

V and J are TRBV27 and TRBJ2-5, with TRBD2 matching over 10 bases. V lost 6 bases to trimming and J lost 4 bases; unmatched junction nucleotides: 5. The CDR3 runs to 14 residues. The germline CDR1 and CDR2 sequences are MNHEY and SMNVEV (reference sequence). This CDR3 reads CASSGSGRGETQYF. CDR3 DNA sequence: TGTGCCAGCAGCGGAAGCGGGAGGGGAGAGACCCAGTACTTC.

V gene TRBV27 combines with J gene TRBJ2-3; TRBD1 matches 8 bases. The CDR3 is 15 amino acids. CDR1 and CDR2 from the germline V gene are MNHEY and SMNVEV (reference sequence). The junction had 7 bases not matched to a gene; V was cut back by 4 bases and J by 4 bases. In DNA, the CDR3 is TGTGCCAGCAGTTGGGGACAGGTTAATGCAGATACGCAGTATTTT. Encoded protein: CASSWGQVNADTQYF.